This T cell receptor (beta chain) originates from a study of blood T cells in healthy people across ages. Study conclusions and caveats: What prevented conclusive comparison of naive and antigen-experienced cells was that PBMCs were unsorted. Diversity estimates from one million T cells were considered underestimates. Strong correlation existed between TCR beta diversity and naive T cell percentage.

About this clonotype: Its antigen is not identified.

The V segment lost 2 bases and the J segment 0 bases; nucleotides outside the gene matches: 6. The V gene's germline CDR1 is LGHDT and CDR2 YNNKEL (reference sequence). This CDR3 has 18 residues. Primed by a sample-barcoded 5' primer and a J-beta primer mix, a second PCR proceeded for 7 to 11 cycles. TCRdb re-called the 5' RACE reads through MiXCR, storing one row per CDR3 protein. The sample includes roughly 830,000 distinct CDR3 sequences, less than 80% seen only once; the top ten take 28%. Whenever a sample was processed, at least 7 million PBMCs were isolated. This clonotype was sampled from a man aged 25 to 40 in good health. Sequencing used blood. The chain combines TRBV3-1 with TRBJ2-4; 11 nucleotides agree with TRBD2. This CDR3 reads CASSQRLAGPLAKNIQYF. In nucleotides, the CDR3 is TGTGCCAGCAGCCAACGACTAGCGGGGCCACTAGCCAAAAACATTCAGTACTTC.